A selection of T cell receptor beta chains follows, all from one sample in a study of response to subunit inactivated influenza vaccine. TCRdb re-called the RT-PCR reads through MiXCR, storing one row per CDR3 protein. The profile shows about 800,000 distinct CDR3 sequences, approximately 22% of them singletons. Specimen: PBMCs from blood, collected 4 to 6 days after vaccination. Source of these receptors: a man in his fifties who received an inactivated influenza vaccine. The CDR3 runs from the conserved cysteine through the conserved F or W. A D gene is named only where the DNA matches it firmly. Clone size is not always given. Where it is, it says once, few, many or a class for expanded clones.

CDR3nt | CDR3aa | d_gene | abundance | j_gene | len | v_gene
TGTGCCAGCAGCCCCGCCGGGACAGGGTTCGAGACCCAGTACTTC | CASSPAGTGFETQYF | TRBD1 | - | TRBJ2-5 | 15 | TRBV7-2
TGCGCCAGCAGCTATGGGACAGGGATACAGCCCCAGCATTTT | CASSYGTGIQPQHF | TRBD1 | - | TRBJ1-5 | 14 | TRBV4-3
TGCGCCAGCAGCTGGGGGGGGGAGGGCACTGAAGCTTTCTTT | CASSWGGEGTEAFF | - | many | TRBJ1-1 | 14 | TRBV5-1
TGTGCCAGCAAGCGGGTAGCGGGAGTCACAGATACGCAGTATTTT | CASKRVAGVTDTQYF | TRBD2 | few | TRBJ2-3 | 15 | TRBV2
TGCAGTGCTGAGGACAGGGGGCGGGTCTACAATGAGCAGTTCTTC | CSAEDRGRVYNEQFF | TRBD1 | few | TRBJ2-1 | 15 | TRBV20-1
TGTGCCAGCAGCTTAGTGAGGACTGTCTCCTACGAGCAGTACTTC | CASSLVRTVSYEQYF | - | - | TRBJ2-7 | 15 | TRBV11-2
TGCGCCAGCAGTCCGGGACAGAGTTTTTACGAGCAGTACTTC | CASSPGQSFYEQYF | TRBD1 | - | TRBJ2-7 | 14 | TRBV5-1
TGCAGTGCTAGGAATAGCGGCACCGGGGAGCTGTTTTTT | CSARNSGTGELFF | - | few | TRBJ2-2 | 13 | TRBV20-1
TGTGCCAGCAGTTTTAGGCAGGGCCGTCATCAGCCCCAGCATTTT | CASSFRQGRHQPQHF | - | many | TRBJ1-5 | 15 | TRBV12-3/TRBV12-4
TGCAGTGCCAAGGCGGGCAGCACAGATACGCAGTATTTT | CSAKAGSTDTQYF | - | few | TRBJ2-3 | 13 | TRBV20-1
TGTGCCAGTACGCCCGGACAGGGTACCTACGAGCAGTACTTC | CASTPGQGTYEQYF | TRBD1 | - | TRBJ2-7 | 14 | TRBV19
TGTGCCAGCAGATGGACTAGCGGTAACACAGATACGCAGTATTTT | CASRWTSGNTDTQYF | TRBD2 | - | TRBJ2-3 | 15 | TRBV12-3/TRBV12-4
TGTGCCAGCAGTCCTGCGACAGGAGCGAGCAATCAGCCCCAGCATTTT | CASSPATGASNQPQHF | - | many | TRBJ1-5 | 16 | TRBV12-3/TRBV12-4
TGTGCCAGCAGCTTGGACAGGGGGCTGGGTGGCTACACCTTC | CASSLDRGLGGYTF | TRBD1 | - | TRBJ1-2 | 14 | TRBV5-6
TGCGCCAGTGAACCGGGACAGGGGAGCTCCTACGAGCAGTACTTC | CASEPGQGSSYEQYF | TRBD1 | few | TRBJ2-7 | 15 | TRBV5-1
TGTGCCAGCAGGCCAACTAGCGGGAGGACGGATGAGCAGTTCTTC | CASRPTSGRTDEQFF | TRBD2 | once | TRBJ2-1 | 15 | TRBV12-3/TRBV12-4
TGTGCCAGCAGCAAGGACAGGGCAGAGACCCAGTACTTC | CASSKDRAETQYF | TRBD1 | few | TRBJ2-5 | 13 | TRBV7-7
TGTGCCAGCAGCTTACTATCAACAGGCGTAGAGACCCAGTACTTC | CASSLLSTGVETQYF | - | - | TRBJ2-5 | 15 | TRBV7-2
TGTGCCAGCACCCAGGGCAGCAATCAGCCCCAGCATTTT | CASTQGSNQPQHF | - | once | TRBJ1-5 | 13 | TRBV7-9
TGTGCCAGCAGCCAAGCTGGGAACACCGGGGAGCTGTTTTTT | CASSQAGNTGELFF | - | - | TRBJ2-2 | 14 | TRBV3-1
TGCGCCAGCAGCTTGGAGGTAGCGGGAGGGCCCGAGGGTAAGTTC | CASSLEVAGGPEGKF | TRBD2 | - | TRBJ2-7 | 15 | TRBV5-1
TGCGCCAGCAGCCGGGAGAGGGGGCAGACCGGGGAGCTGTTTTTT | CASSRERGQTGELFF | TRBD1 | few | TRBJ2-2 | 15 | TRBV4-1
TGCGCCAGCATCAAGGACAGGGACGCAGATACGCAGTATTTT | CASIKDRDADTQYF | TRBD1 | few | TRBJ2-3 | 14 | TRBV5-1
TGTGCCAGCAGCAAAGGGGGGGTGCGGGGAAATGAGCAGTTCTTC | CASSKGGVRGNEQFF | - | many | TRBJ2-1 | 15 | TRBV21-1
TGTGCCAGCAGTGACTTCCCTAGCGGGGGATTATACAATGAGCAGTTCTTC | CASSDFPSGGLYNEQFF | TRBD2 | - | TRBJ2-1 | 17 | TRBV6-4
TGTGCCATCAGTGAGCCCTACTCTTCCGTGAACACTGAAGCTTTCTTT | CAISEPYSSVNTEAFF | - | - | TRBJ1-1 | 16 | TRBV10-3
TGTGCCAGCAGCTCAATAAGGGCAGGGATTGGGGAGACCCAGTACTTC | CASSSIRAGIGETQYF | - | few | TRBJ2-5 | 16 | TRBV7-2
TGTGCCAGCAGCTTAGGGAACCCGGGGGGGCCAGGAGAGACCCAGTACTTC | CASSLGNPGGPGETQYF | TRBD2 | - | TRBJ2-5 | 17 | TRBV7-6
TGCGCCAGCAGCTTGGACGGGGGGTTCCCCTACGAGCAGTACTTC | CASSLDGGFPYEQYF | TRBD2 | few | TRBJ2-7 | 15 | TRBV5-1
TGTGCCATCCGAGGGGGCGGGAACACCGGGGAGCTGTTTTTT | CAIRGGGNTGELFF | TRBD1 | - | TRBJ2-2 | 14 | TRBV10-3
TGCGCCAGCAGCTTGGGGTGGTCAGACGAAGAGACCCAGTACTTC | CASSLGWSDEETQYF | - | few | TRBJ2-5 | 15 | TRBV5-1
TGTGCCAGCAGTTTAGCGGGAGGGGTTGGCTACACCTTC | CASSLAGGVGYTF | - | few | TRBJ1-2 | 13 | TRBV12-3/TRBV12-4
TGCGCCAGCAGCTTGGATGCGGACAGGGCATATTTCAATGAGCAGTTCTTC | CASSLDADRAYFNEQFF | TRBD1 | - | TRBJ2-1 | 17 | TRBV5-1
TGCAGCGTTGGGGTGGGACTAGCGGGATATACAGATACGCAGTATTTT | CSVGVGLAGYTDTQYF | TRBD2 | - | TRBJ2-3 | 16 | TRBV29-1
TGTGCCACCAGTGACCCCAGCGGGAGCCCAGATACGCAGTATTTT | CATSDPSGSPDTQYF | TRBD2 | few | TRBJ2-3 | 15 | TRBV24-1
TGTGCCAGCGGTGGGGGCCCGTTCTATGGCTACACCTTC | CASGGGPFYGYTF | - | few | TRBJ1-2 | 13 | TRBV6-1
TGTGCCTGGAGTTCGAGGACATGGAGAGATAATTCACCCCTCCACTTT | CAWSSRTWRDNSPLHF | - | - | TRBJ1-6 | 16 | TRBV30
TGCGCCAGCAGCTCGCCCGTACAGGGAATGGATTCACCCCTCCACTTT | CASSSPVQGMDSPLHF | - | few | TRBJ1-6 | 16 | TRBV5-1
TGTGCCAGCAGTACCGGGACAGGGGATCAGCCCCAGCATTTT | CASSTGTGDQPQHF | TRBD1 | few | TRBJ1-5 | 14 | TRBV12-3/TRBV12-4
TGTGCCAGCAGTTACTATTTAGCGGTACGTCGCACCGGGGAGCTGTTTTTT | CASSYYLAVRRTGELFF | - | few | TRBJ2-2 | 17 | TRBV5-5
TGTGCCACCAGTGAGCCTGGGACAGACGACAATCAGCCCCAGCATTTT | CATSEPGTDDNQPQHF | TRBD1 | many | TRBJ1-5 | 16 | TRBV24-1
TGTGCCAGCAGTGAAAATTACGGGGGAAAAGAGACCCAGTACTTC | CASSENYGGKETQYF | - | few | TRBJ2-5 | 15 | TRBV7-3
TGTGCCACCAGTGCCGCGGGTACCCGCAATGAGCAGTTCTTC | CATSAAGTRNEQFF | - | - | TRBJ2-1 | 14 | TRBV24-1
TGTGCCAGCTCACCACGATGGACAGGGAGGCACAATGAGCAGTTCTTC | CASSPRWTGRHNEQFF | TRBD1 | few | TRBJ2-1 | 16 | TRBV18
TGCAGTGCTAGGGGTAGCGAGGGGCTCACAGATACGCAGTATTTT | CSARGSEGLTDTQYF | - | few | TRBJ2-3 | 15 | TRBV20-1
TGTGCCAGCAGTCCCTCAGGGGGGAGCTCCTACAATGAGCAGTTCTTC | CASSPSGGSSYNEQFF | - | few | TRBJ2-1 | 16 | TRBV7-2
TGCGCCAGCAGCCCAAGTATCCGGGAGACCCAGTACTTC | CASSPSIRETQYF | - | - | TRBJ2-5 | 13 | TRBV5-1
TGTGCCAGCAGTGGCCCGAGGGTTACTGGGGCCAACGTCCTGACTTTC | CASSGPRVTGANVLTF | - | few | TRBJ2-6 | 16 | TRBV6-2/TRBV6-3
TGTGCCAGCAGCGTGGCTAGCGGGTCAAGCTCCTACGAGCAGTACTTC | CASSVASGSSSYEQYF | TRBD2 | - | TRBJ2-7 | 16 | TRBV9
TGCAGCGTTGAAGATCAAGAGGATTACGAGCAGTACTTC | CSVEDQEDYEQYF | - | many | TRBJ2-7 | 13 | TRBV29-1
TGTGCCAGCAGTAAAGCCTGGGACAATCAGCCCCAGCATTTT | CASSKAWDNQPQHF | - | - | TRBJ1-5 | 14 | TRBV2
TGTGCCAGCAGCTTGCAGGGGGTCGGCCCAGATACGCAGTATTTT | CASSLQGVGPDTQYF | TRBD1 | - | TRBJ2-3 | 15 | TRBV7-2
TGCAGTGCTAGGGTGACAGGGGGCCGGGGTGAGCAGTACTTC | CSARVTGGRGEQYF | TRBD1 | - | TRBJ2-7 | 14 | TRBV20-1
TGCAGTGCTACTCAAGGGACAGGGGTCAGTTCCCAGTACTTC | CSATQGTGVSSQYF | TRBD1 | - | TRBJ2-5 | 14 | TRBV20-1
TGTGCCAGCAGTTCCTACTTAAGCGGGGCACACAATGAGCAGTTCTTC | CASSSYLSGAHNEQFF | TRBD2 | - | TRBJ2-1 | 16 | TRBV27
TGTGCCATCAGTACCCAGTGGGGGGGACAGGGAAATTCACCCCTCCACTTT | CAISTQWGGQGNSPLHF | TRBD1 | many | TRBJ1-6 | 17 | TRBV10-3
TGTGCCAGCAGTTTTCTAAAGGGGCTTACCGGGGAGCTGTTTTTT | CASSFLKGLTGELFF | - | many | TRBJ2-2 | 15 | TRBV28